One and the same sample provided the 24 T cell receptor beta chains below, sequenced in a study of identifying expanded T cells in peripheral blood. Profiled with immunoSEQ multiplex PCR; TCRdb holds only in-frame clones, not every one. The table lists under 150,000 clones, around 88% of them singletons. Source material: blood. These receptor sequences come from a person aged 18 to 75 in good health.

V gene TRBV6-5 combines with J gene TRBJ2-7; unclear D gene. Germline V gene sequence: CDR1 MNHEY, CDR2 SVGAGI. The V end lost 0 bases, the J end lost 2 bases, and 11 bases lay between the germline ends. CDR3 size: 15 residues. CDR3 residues: CASSYSTFDPYEQYF. Here the CDR3 DNA reads TGTGCCAGCAGTTACTCCACCTTCGACCCCTACGAGCAGTACTTC.

V is TRBV7-8 and J is TRBJ2-1; 8 bases fit TRBD2. Germline trimming cut 3 bases from V and 5 bases from J; bases unmatched to any gene: 9. Germline assignment: CDR1 SGHVS and CDR2 FQNEAQ. This CDR3 is built from 16 residues. DNA of the CDR3: TGTGCCAGCAGCTTTATACCGGGACTAGATGACAATGAGCAGTTCTTC. It translates to CASSFIPGLDDNEQFF.

This clone appeared a few times. The chain couples TRBV2 to TRBJ1-1; D is undetermined. V was cut by 3 bases and J by 3 bases, with 5 bases left in between. The CDR3 runs 12 residues. Germline CDR1 and CDR2: SNHLY and FYNNEI. CDR3 DNA sequence: TGTGCCAGCAGTGATGGAGACACTGAAGCTTTCTTT. The encoded protein is CASSDGDTEAFF.

The genes are TRBV7-3 and TRBJ2-3; 12 bases fit TRBD2. Germline V CDR1 and CDR2: SGHTA, FQGTGA. The CDR3 is made up of 16 amino acids. The V gene end was trimmed by 5 bases and the J gene end by 6 bases; junction bases not matched to a gene: 9. The CDR3 loop reads CASSPRPSGGEDTQYF. The CDR3 DNA reads TGTGCCAGCAGCCCCCGACCTAGCGGGGGGGAGGATACGCAGTATTTT.

The CDR3 coding sequence is TGCGCCAGCAGCCAAGATATACAGGGAGGAACAGATACGCAGTATTTT. Translated: CASSQDIQGGTDTQYF. The genes are TRBV4-3 and TRBJ2-3; D might be TRBD1 or TRBD2, each matching 6 bases. CDR1 and CDR2 from the germline V gene are LGHNA and YSLEER. The CDR3 is 16 amino acids. V dropped 0 bases and J dropped 3 bases, with 13 bases sitting between them.

The chain is built from TRBV7-2 and TRBJ2-5; no reliable D call. CDR3 length equals 15 residues. V was cut by 7 bases and J by 3 bases, with 18 bases left in between. The V gene's germline CDR1 is SGHTA and CDR2 FQGNSA. CDR3 DNA sequence: TGTGCCAGCAACTCCGGCCGGATTAGAGAAGAGACCCAGTACTTC. Translating it yields CASNSGRIREETQYF.

This chain links TRBV7-9 with TRBJ1-4; D remains ambiguous. CDR1 is SEHNR, CDR2 FQNEAQ, per germline (reference sequence). There are 13 residues in the CDR3. Trimming pared 3 bases from V and 4 bases from J, leaving 6 bases between. CDR3 region: CASSFVSNEKLFF. Here the CDR3 DNA reads TGTGCCAGCAGCTTTGTCAGTAATGAAAAACTGTTTTTT.

This rearrangement joins TRBV6-1 to TRBJ2-3; TRBD2 aligns across 8 bases. The V segment lost 6 bases and the J segment 5 bases; nucleotides outside the gene matches: 1. Germline CDR1 MNHNS, CDR2 SASEGT. This CDR3 comprises 12 residues. CDR3 DNA sequence: TGTGCCAGCAGGGCGGGAGGAGATACGCAGTATTTT. Translating it yields CASRAGGDTQYF.

This clone was observed once. The chain recombines TRBV7-9 with TRBJ2-6; 7 bases agree with TRBD2. CDR3 length: 16 amino acids. Germline CDR1 SEHNR, CDR2 FQNEAQ (reference sequence). The ends lost 7 bases at V and 4 bases at J; junction bases unmatched: 10. CDR3 nucleotide sequence: TGTGCCAGCACTAGGGCAGGGAGGGCAGGGGCCAACGTCCTGACTTTC. It yields the protein CASTRAGRAGANVLTF. Full variable domain (missing parts from reference TRBV7-9 and TRBJ2-6): DTGVSQNPRHKITKRGQNVTFRCDPISEHNRLYWYRQTLGQGPEFLTYFQNEAQLEKSRLLSDRFSAERPKGSFSTLEIQRTEQGDSAMYLCASTRAGRAGANVLTFGAGSRLTVL.

CDR3 amino acids: CASSVIGASPTEAFF. The CDR3 DNA is TGTGCCAGCAGCGTAATCGGGGCCAGTCCCACTGAAGCTTTCTTT. The J gene is TRBJ1-1, the V gene TRBV9; D perhaps matches TRBD1 (5 bases). Trimming removed 1 base from V and 4 bases from J, with 14 bases in between. This CDR3 is 15 amino acids long. CDR1 is SGDLS, CDR2 YYNGEE, per germline.

The chain is built from TRBV6-1 and TRBJ1-1; D perhaps matches TRBD1 (5 bases). The CDR3 loop spans 13 amino acids. The V end was cut by 9 bases, the J end by 4 bases, with 15 bases between. Per germline, CDR1 MNHNS and CDR2 SASEGT. CDR3 DNA: TGTGCCAGTCATGAAAATAGGGGCACTGAAGCTTTCTTT. Its protein product is CASHENRGTEAFF.

The chain recombines TRBV30 with TRBJ1-5; 8 nucleotides align to TRBD1. The J segment lost 3 bases and the V segment lost 0 bases, leaving 4 bases of the junction unmatched. There are 15 residues in the CDR3. From germline, CDR1 is GTSNPN and CDR2 SVGIG (reference sequence). CDR3 region: CAWSVMGQANQPQHF. Here the CDR3 DNA reads TGTGCCTGGAGTGTGATGGGACAGGCCAATCAGCCCCAGCATTTT.

The chain has TRBV27 and TRBJ2-7, with TRBD2 identical over 11 bases. CDR3 size: 15 residues. Looked up from germline, CDR1 is MNHEY and CDR2 is SMNVEV (reference sequence). J lost 1 base, V lost 6 bases, and 5 bases had no gene match. The CDR3 spells CASRFSGGGSYEQYF. CDR3 bases: TGTGCCAGCAGATTTAGCGGGGGGGGTTCCTACGAGCAGTACTTC.

The chain couples TRBV6-5 to TRBJ2-3; D unresolved. This CDR3 comprises 13 residues. Germline V CDR1 and CDR2: MNHEY, SVGAGI. The V and J ends lost 5 bases and 2 bases respectively, with 8 bases between them. In DNA, the CDR3 is TGTGCCAGCAGTGACCTCTACACAGATACGCAGTATTTT. This sequence encodes CASSDLYTDTQYF.

This rearrangement joins TRBV28 to TRBJ2-5; 11 positions match TRBD2. The CDR3 contains 15 residues. Trimming cost V 6 bases and J 2 bases; bases outside gene matches: 5. CDR1 is MDHEN, CDR2 SYDVKM, per germline. CDR3 sequence: CASSQGLAAQETQYF. The CDR3 DNA reads as TGTGCCAGCAGCCAGGGACTAGCGGCTCAAGAGACCCAGTACTTC.

This sequence joins TRBV28 and TRBJ2-4, with 14 positions matching TRBD2. The CDR3 consists of 15 residues. Germline loops: CDR1 MDHEN, CDR2 SYDVKM. V dropped 10 bases and J dropped 4; count of bases not matched to a gene: 6. The CDR3 loop is CATGTSGSTKNIQYF. Here the CDR3 DNA reads TGTGCCACCGGGACTAGCGGGAGTACAAAAAACATTCAGTACTTC.

In its sample, this clone was seen many times. In DNA, the CDR3 is TGTGCCAGCAGTATACCGGGACCGTTGGTGAGGCAGTACTTC. Translation gives CASSIPGPLVRQYF. The V call is TRBV6-5, the J call TRBJ2-7, with D perhaps being TRBD1 or TRBD2 (5 bases each). Trimming took 5 bases from V and 9 from J, leaving 20 bases between them. The CDR3 has 14 amino acids. Germline V gene lookup returns CDR1 MNHEY and CDR2 SVGAGI.

The V call is TRBV6-5, the J call TRBJ2-7, with 9 bases matching TRBD1. The CDR3 consists of 15 residues. J lost 5 bases, V lost 0 bases, and 5 bases had no gene match. CDR1 and CDR2 from the germline V gene are MNHEY and SVGAGI. CDR3 DNA: TGTGCCAGCAGTTACTCAGGACAGGGGTTCGACGAGCAGTACTTC. Translation gives CASSYSGQGFDEQYF.

The V and J genes are TRBV4-2 and TRBJ1-4; D remains unclear. Germline V gene lookup returns CDR1 LGHNA and CDR2 YNFKEQ. This CDR3 comprises 17 residues. Trimming took 1 base from V and 0 from J, leaving 12 bases between them. In DNA, the CDR3 is TGTGCCAGCAGCCAAGCTGTGGTATCGGCAACTAATGAAAAACTGTTTTTT. Translated: CASSQAVVSATNEKLFF.

V is TRBV7-9 and J is TRBJ2-1; 9 nucleotides match TRBD1. Per the germline V gene, CDR1 is SEHNR and CDR2 is FQNEAQ (reference sequence). The J segment lost 8 bases and the V segment lost 5 bases, leaving 7 bases of the junction unmatched. This CDR3 has 14 residues. CDR3 in DNA: TGTGCCAGCAGCCCGTTACAGGGGGCTGATGAGCAGTTCTTC. Its translation: CASSPLQGADEQFF.

This clone has just a few counts. The rearrangement links TRBV7-9 to TRBJ2-7, with 8 bases fitting TRBD2. Trimming took 2 bases from V and 3 from J; bases not matched to a gene: 6. In germline, CDR1 is SEHNR, CDR2 FQNEAQ (reference sequence). The CDR3 length is 15 residues. For the CDR3, the DNA is TGTGCCAGCAGCTTACGCGCGGGGGGATACTACGAGCAGTACTTC. It encodes CASSLRAGGYYEQYF.

The J gene is TRBJ2-1, the V gene TRBV5-1, with D tentatively TRBD1 (5 bases). Trimming cost V 4 bases and J 4 bases, with 9 bases left between them. From germline, CDR1 is SGHRS and CDR2 YFSETQ. This CDR3 contains 13 residues. The CDR3 reads CASSQGDYNEQFF. As DNA, the CDR3 is TGCGCCAGCAGCCAAGGGGATTACAATGAGCAGTTCTTC.

V usage is TRBV10-3 and J usage is TRBJ1-6; TRBD1 agrees at 9 bases. CDR1 and CDR2 (germline): ENHRY, SYGVKD. Trimming at V came to 6 bases and at J to 8 bases, leaving 11 bases not matched to a gene. CDR3 length: 16 residues. The CDR3 sequence: CAISSTGGPLDSPLHF. The CDR3 region has the DNA TGTGCCATCAGCTCTACAGGGGGCCCCCTGGATTCACCCCTCCACTTT.

The chain links TRBV11-2 to TRBJ2-7, with TRBD1 matching 10 bases. CDR3 length: 15 residues. Trimming at V came to 7 bases and at J to 4 bases, leaving 10 bases not matched to a gene. Germline CDR1 SGHAT, CDR2 FQNNGV. CDR3 region: CASMSRDRGIYEQYF. CDR3 DNA: TGTGCCAGCATGTCCCGGGACAGGGGCATTTACGAGCAGTACTTC.